A single sample is the source of the 5 T cell receptor beta chains below, sequenced in a study of graft-versus-host responses after intestinal transplantation. Method: immunoSEQ multiplex PCR; TCRdb's copy keeps in-frame clones and lacks some. The data show 100,000 or so clones, roughly 92% seen once. What these receptors recognize is not known. The sequencing used unstimulated CD4+ T cells sorted from spleen or lymph node cells, collected before intestinal transplant. Receptors were obtained from a human donor who received an intestinal transplant.

This clone was detected a few times. The chain combines TRBV2 with TRBJ2-7, with TRBD1 as a possible D gene (5 bases). CDR3 size: 13 residues. Germline-derived CDR1 and CDR2 are SNHLY and FYNNEI. Trimming took 7 bases from V and 3 from J, leaving 13 bases between them. CDR3 region: CASKGSGFYEQYF. The CDR3, as DNA: TGTGCCAGCAAAGGCTCAGGGTTCTACGAGCAGTACTTC.

Only a few counts were recorded for this clone. V usage is TRBV6-1 and J usage is TRBJ1-6; 8 bases fit TRBD1. With V trimmed by 7 bases and J by 8 bases, 10 bases remained unmatched. CDR3 size: 15 residues. CDR1 and CDR2 from the germline V gene are MNHNS and SASEGT. CDR3 nucleotide sequence: TGTGCCAGCACAATTGGACAGGGCGGCGATTCACCCCTCCACTTT. Translating gives CASTIGQGGDSPLHF.

The chain recombines TRBV5-6 with TRBJ2-2; tentative D call: TRBD1 (5 bases). The CDR3 runs 14 residues. Trimming took 0 bases from V and 4 from J, leaving 7 bases between them. Germline V gene sequence: CDR1 SGHDT, CDR2 YYEEEE. DNA for the CDR3: TGTGCCAGCAGCTTGGTTCAGGGCACCGGGGAGCTGTTTTTT. Amino acid sequence: CASSLVQGTGELFF.

The chain employs TRBV5-1 and TRBJ2-1, with 7 bases identical to TRBD2. The germline gives CDR1 SGHRS, CDR2 YFSETQ. Germline trimming cut 2 bases from V and 5 bases from J; bases unmatched to any gene: 10. This CDR3 spans 16 amino acids. The CDR3 sequence is CASSFASGLNNNEQFF. DNA of the CDR3: TGCGCCAGCAGCTTCGCTAGCGGCTTGAATAACAATGAGCAGTTCTTC.

This sequence joins TRBV15 and TRBJ1-2; D unresolved. CDR1 and CDR2 from the germline V gene are LNHNV and YYDKDF (reference sequence). The CDR3 is 16 residues long. Trimming took 1 base from V and 0 from J, leaving 12 bases between them. The CDR3 nucleotides are TGTGCCACCAGCAGAGTGTTGGCGGGATCTAACTATGGCTACACCTTC. Protein: CATSRVLAGSNYGYTF. Together with reference TRBV15 and TRBJ1-2, the CDR3 gives the full variable domain: DAMVIQNPRYQVTQFGKPVTLSCSQTLNHNVMYWYQQKSSQAPKLLFHYYDKDFNNEADTPDNFQSRRPNTSFCFLDIRSPGLGDTAMYLCATSRVLAGSNYGYTFGSGTRLTVV.